This T cell receptor beta chain was profiled in a study of radiotherapy plus CTLA-4 blockade in lung cancer. As for this clone: Antigen unknown. The junction differs from germline at one of its ends, possibly a read error.

General study points: Blood TCR clones of tumor origin expanded after radiotherapy plus ipilimumab.

Here immunoSEQ multiplex PCR was the method, and the copy in TCRdb shows in-frame clones only, minus some. This table holds just over 60,000 clones, approximately 80% found once. Germline assignment: CDR1 MNHNS and CDR2 SASEGT. The CDR3 totals 15 residues. The chain combines TRBV6-1 with TRBJ1-1; no clear D gene. The source material was peripheral blood, sampled from a patient treated with radiotherapy plus ipilimumab. The sequence came from a human donor with non-small cell lung cancer who had a complete response to radiotherapy plus ipilimumab. The CDR3 loop is CAGSRLNQAGTEAFF. As DNA, the CDR3 is TGTGCCGGCAGTCGCCTAAACCAGGCGGGCACTGAAGCTTTCTTT.